These 2 T cell receptor beta chains were all obtained from the same sample, sequenced in a study of CD8+CD57+ T cells in acquired aplastic anemia. Patients included in sequencing had previously demonstrated CD8+CD57+ cell expansion by flow cytometry. TCR beta VDJ and CDR3 profiling used genomic DNA as template. A single record per CDR3 protein comes from TCRdb applying MiXCR to the reads. The sample consists of fewer than 200,000 distinct CDR3 sequences, over 70% of them appearing once. The sample comprised sorted CD4+, CD8+, or CD8+CD57+ T cells (not recorded which) from PBMCs. The receptor set was obtained from a human donor with aplastic anemia.

The chain has TRBV5-1 and TRBJ2-5, with 7 bases aligning to TRBD1. This CDR3 contains 16 residues. V lost 0 bases to trimming and J lost 5 bases; unmatched junction nucleotides: 10. Per the germline V gene, CDR1 is SGHRS and CDR2 is YFSETQ. The CDR3 loop is CASSLGDRAAGETQYF. CDR3 coding DNA: TGCGCCAGCAGCTTGGGAGACAGGGCGGCAGGGGAGACCCAGTACTTC.

The chain joins TRBV7-9 to TRBJ1-5, with D possibly matching TRBD1 (6 bases). The germline V gene encodes CDR1 SEHNR and CDR2 FQNEAQ (reference sequence). V lost 4 bases, J lost 5 bases, and 9 bases lay in between. The CDR3 has 13 residues. CDR3 bases: TGTGCCAGCAGCTCAGGGGTTGATCAGCCCCAGCATTTT. It yields the protein CASSSGVDQPQHF.